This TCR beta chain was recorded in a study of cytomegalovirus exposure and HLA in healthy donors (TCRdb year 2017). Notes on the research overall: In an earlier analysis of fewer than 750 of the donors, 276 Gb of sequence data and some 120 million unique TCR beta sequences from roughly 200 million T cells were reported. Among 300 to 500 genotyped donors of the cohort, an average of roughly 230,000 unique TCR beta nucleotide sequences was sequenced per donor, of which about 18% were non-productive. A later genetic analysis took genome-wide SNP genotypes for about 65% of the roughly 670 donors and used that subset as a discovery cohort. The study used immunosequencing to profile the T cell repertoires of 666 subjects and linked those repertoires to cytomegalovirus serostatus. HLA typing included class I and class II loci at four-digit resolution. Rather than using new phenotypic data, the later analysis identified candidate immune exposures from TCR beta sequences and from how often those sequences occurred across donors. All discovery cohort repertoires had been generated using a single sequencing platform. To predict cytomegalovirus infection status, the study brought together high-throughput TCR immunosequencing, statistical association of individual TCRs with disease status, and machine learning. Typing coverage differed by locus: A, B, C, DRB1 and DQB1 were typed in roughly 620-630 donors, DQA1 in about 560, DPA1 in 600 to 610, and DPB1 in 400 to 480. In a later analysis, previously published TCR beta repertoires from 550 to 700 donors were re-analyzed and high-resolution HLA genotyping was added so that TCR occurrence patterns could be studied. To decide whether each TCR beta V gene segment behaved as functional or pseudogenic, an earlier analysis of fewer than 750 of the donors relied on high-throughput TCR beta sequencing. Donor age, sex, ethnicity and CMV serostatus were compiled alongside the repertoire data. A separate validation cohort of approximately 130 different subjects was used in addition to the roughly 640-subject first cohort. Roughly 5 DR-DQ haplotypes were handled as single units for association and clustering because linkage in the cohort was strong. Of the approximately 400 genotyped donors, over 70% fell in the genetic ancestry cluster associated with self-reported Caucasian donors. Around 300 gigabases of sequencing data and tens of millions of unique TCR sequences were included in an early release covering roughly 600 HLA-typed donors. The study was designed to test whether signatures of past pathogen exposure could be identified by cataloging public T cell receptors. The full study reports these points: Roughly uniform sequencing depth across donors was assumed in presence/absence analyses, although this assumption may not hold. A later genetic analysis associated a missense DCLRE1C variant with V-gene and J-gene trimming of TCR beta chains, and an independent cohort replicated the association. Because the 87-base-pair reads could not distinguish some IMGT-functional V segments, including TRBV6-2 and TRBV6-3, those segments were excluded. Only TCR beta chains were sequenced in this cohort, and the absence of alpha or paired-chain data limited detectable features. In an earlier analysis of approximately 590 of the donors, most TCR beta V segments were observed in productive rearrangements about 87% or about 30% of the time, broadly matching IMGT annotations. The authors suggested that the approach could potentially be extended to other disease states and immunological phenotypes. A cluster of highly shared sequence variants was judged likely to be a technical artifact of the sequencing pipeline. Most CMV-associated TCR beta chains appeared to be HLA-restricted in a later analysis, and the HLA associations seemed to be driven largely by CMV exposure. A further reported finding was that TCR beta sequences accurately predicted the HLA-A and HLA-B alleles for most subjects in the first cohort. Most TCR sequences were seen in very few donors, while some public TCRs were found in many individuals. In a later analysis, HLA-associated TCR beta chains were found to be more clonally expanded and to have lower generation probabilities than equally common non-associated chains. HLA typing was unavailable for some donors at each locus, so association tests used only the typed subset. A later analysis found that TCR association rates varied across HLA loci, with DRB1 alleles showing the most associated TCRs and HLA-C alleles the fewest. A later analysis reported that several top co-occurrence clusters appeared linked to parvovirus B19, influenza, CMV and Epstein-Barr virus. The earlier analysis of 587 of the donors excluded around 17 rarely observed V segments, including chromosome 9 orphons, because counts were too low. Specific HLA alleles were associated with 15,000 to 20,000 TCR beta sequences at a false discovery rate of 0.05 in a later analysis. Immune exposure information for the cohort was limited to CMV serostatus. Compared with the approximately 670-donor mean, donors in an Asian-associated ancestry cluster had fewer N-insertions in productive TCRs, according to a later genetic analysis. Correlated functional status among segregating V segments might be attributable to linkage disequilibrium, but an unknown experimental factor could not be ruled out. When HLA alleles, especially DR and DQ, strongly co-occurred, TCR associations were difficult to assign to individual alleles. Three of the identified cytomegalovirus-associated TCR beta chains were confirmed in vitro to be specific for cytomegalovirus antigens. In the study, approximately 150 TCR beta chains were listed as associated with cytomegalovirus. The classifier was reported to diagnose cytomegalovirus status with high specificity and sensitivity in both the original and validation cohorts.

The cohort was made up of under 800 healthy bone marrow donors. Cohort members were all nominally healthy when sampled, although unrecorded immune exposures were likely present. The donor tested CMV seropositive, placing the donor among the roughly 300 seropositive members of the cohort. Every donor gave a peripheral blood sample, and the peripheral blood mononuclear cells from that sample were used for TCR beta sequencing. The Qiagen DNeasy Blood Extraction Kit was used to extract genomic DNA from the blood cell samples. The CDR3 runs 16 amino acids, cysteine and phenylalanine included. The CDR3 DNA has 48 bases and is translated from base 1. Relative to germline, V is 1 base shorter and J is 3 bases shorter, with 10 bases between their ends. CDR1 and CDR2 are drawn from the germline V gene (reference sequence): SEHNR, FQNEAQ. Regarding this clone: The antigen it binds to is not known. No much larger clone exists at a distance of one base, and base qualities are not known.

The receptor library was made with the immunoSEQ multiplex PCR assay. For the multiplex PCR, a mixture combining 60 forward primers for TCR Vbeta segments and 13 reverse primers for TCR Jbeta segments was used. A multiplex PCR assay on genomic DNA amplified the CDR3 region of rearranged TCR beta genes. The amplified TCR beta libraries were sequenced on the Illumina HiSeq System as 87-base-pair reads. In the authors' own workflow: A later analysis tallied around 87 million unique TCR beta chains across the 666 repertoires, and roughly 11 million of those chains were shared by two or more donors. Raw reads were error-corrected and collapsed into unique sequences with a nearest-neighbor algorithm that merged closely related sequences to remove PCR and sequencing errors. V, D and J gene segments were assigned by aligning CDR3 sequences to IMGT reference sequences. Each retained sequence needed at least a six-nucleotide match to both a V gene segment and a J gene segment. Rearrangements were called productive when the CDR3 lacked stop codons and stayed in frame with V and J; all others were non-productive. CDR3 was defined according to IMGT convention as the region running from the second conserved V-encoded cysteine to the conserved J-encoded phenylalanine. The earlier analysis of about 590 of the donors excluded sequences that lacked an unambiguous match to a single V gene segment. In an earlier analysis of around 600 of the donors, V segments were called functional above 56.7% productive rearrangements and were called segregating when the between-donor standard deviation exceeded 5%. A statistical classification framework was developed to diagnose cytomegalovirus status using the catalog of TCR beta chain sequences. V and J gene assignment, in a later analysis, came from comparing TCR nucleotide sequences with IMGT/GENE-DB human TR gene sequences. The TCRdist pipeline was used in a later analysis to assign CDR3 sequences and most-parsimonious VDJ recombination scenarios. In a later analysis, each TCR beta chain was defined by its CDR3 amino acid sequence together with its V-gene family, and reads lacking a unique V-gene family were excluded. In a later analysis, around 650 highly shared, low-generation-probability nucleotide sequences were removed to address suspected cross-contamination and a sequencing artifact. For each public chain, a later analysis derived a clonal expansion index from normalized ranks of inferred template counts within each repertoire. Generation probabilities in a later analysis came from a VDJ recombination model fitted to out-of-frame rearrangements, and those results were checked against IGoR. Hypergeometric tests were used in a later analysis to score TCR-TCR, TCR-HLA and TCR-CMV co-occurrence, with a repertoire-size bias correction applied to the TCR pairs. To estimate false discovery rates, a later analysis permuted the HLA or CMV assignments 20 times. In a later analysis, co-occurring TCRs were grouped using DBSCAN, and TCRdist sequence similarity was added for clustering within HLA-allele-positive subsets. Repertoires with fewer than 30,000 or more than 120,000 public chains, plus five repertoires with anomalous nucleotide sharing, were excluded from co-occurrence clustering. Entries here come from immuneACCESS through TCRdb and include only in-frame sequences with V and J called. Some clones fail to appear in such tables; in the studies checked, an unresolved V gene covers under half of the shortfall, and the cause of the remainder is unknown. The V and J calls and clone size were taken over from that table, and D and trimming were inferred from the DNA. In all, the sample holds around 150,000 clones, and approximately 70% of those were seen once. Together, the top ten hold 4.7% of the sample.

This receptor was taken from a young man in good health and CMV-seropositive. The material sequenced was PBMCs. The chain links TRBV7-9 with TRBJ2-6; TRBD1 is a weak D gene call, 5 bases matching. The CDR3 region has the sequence CASSLGGLSGANVLTF. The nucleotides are TGTGCCAGCAGCTTAGGGGGCCTGAGTGGGGCCAACGTCCTGACTTTC.